Listed below are T cell receptor beta chains from one sample, sequenced in a study of cytomegalovirus exposure and HLA in healthy donors. Sequenced by immunoSEQ multiplex PCR; TCRdb stores in-frame clones only, minus some. Of about 110,000 clones in the sample, approximately 79% were seen once. The specimen was PBMCs. The receptors were sampled from a woman aged 40 to 49 in good health and CMV-seropositive. The conserved cysteine and the conserved F or W are not part of the CDR3 here. D genes are given only for firm matches.

length	D	V	J	CDR3
11	TRBD1	TRBV7-2	TRBJ2-5	ASRGQGPSTQY
13	.	TRBV4-1	TRBJ1-1	ASSQGASQNTEAF
12	.	TRBV5-1	TRBJ1-6	ASSFQQRGSPLH
12	.	TRBV2	TRBJ1-2	ASSSGVILWGYT
13	TRBD1	TRBV9	TRBJ1-5	ASSVATGGDQPQH
12	TRBD1	TRBV5-6	TRBJ1-5	ASRKQGADQPQH
12	.	TRBV7-6	TRBJ2-5	ASSLQANQETQY
13	TRBD1	TRBV5-1	TRBJ1-5	ASSLSAGGNQPQH
11	.	TRBV7-2	TRBJ1-2	ASSTGQSYGYT
14	.	TRBV5-1	TRBJ1-4	ASSSFQGGTNEKLF
15	TRBD1	TRBV5-1	TRBJ2-1	ASSPRVGGTGGNEQF
10	.	TRBV6-5	TRBJ1-2	ASTGFGYGYT
13	TRBD1	TRBV11-3	TRBJ2-1	ASSTGTGEANEQF
14	TRBD1	TRBV7-9	TRBJ1-1	ASSTGQGRVGTEAF
13	.	TRBV5-4	TRBJ2-4	ASSFSGQVGDIQY
10	.	TRBV30	TRBJ1-1	AWSNSDTEAF
13	TRBD1	TRBV7-6	TRBJ1-2	ASSPSGGGGYGYI
11	.	TRBV6-1	TRBJ1-1	ASTIEGGTEAF
13	TRBD2	TRBV6-1	TRBJ2-1	ASISGLAGWIKQF
12	.	TRBV19	TRBJ1-1	ASSWAGRHTEAF
12	.	TRBV6-5	TRBJ1-2	ASSYARGEYGYT
13	.	TRBV5-1	TRBJ2-7	ASSLDGLPSDEQY
13	.	TRBV2	TRBJ2-6	ASTFQYSGANVLT
14	.	TRBV9	TRBJ1-6	ASSVGSRGSNSPLH
12	.	TRBV5-4	TRBJ1-2	ASREGAGNHGYT
12	TRBD1	TRBV7-2	TRBJ1-5	ASRQSRGNQPQH
13	.	TRBV6-6	TRBJ2-3	ATSPGREPTDTQY
13	.	TRBV29-1	TRBJ2-6	SVSGGGTGANVLT
10	.	TRBV5-6	TRBJ1-2	ASSATGHGYT
16	.	TRBV4-1	TRBJ2-5	ASSQGVTVGGLGETQY
11	.	TRBV11-3	TRBJ2-5	ASSRGFQETQY
15	.	TRBV4-2	TRBJ2-1	ASSPSDIAASYNEQF
11	.	TRBV7-3	TRBJ2-3	ASTTAGRDTQY
14	.	TRBV9	TRBJ2-2	ASSVAAGSNTGELF
14	.	TRBV7-9	TRBJ2-5	ASSLAIALPGETQY
12	.	TRBV25-1	TRBJ2-3	ASSFSGVLDTQY
13	TRBD2	TRBV7-3	TRBJ2-3	ASSYGGGAGDTQY
12	.	TRBV5-4	TRBJ2-5	ASSWGGAGETQY
13	.	TRBV30	TRBJ1-6	AWSVQGLGNSPLH
12	.	TRBV10-3	TRBJ1-5	AISVAGNNQPQH
13	TRBD1	TRBV5-1	TRBJ2-1	ASSPRDRGYNEQF
12	.	TRBV6-5	TRBJ1-1	ASSYGFENTEAF
12	.	TRBV2	TRBJ1-4	ASSEWQSYEKLF
9	TRBD1	TRBV7-8	TRBJ2-3	ASSSQGLLD
12	.	TRBV4-2	TRBJ2-5	ASSQDRGRETQY
14	TRBD1	TRBV7-2	TRBJ2-5	ASSKPGQGARETQY